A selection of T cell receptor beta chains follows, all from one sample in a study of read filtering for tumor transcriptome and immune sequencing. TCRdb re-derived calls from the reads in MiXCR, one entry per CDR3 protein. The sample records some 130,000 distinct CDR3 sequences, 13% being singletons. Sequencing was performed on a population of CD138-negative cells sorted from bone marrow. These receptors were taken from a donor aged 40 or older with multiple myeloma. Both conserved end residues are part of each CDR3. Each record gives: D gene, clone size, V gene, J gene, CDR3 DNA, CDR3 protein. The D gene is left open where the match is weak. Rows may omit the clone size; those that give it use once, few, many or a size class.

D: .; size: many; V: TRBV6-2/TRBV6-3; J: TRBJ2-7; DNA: TGTGCCAGCACGATTGGCAACGAGCAGTACTTC; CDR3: CASTIGNEQYF
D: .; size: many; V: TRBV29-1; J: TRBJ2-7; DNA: TGCAGCGTTGTGGATCCGAAAAGCTCCTACGAGCAGTACTTC; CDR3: CSVVDPKSSYEQYF
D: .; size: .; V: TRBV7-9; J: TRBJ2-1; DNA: TGTGCCAGCAGCACCCGAGGTCTGCTAGCGAACTACAATGAGCAGTTCTTC; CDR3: CASSTRGLLANYNEQFF
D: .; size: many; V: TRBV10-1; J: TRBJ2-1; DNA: TGCGCCAGCAGTGAATCGCTTTACAATGAGCAGTTCTTC; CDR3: CASSESLYNEQFF
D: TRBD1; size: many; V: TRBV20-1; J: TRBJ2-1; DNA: TGCAGTGCTCGAGGGACAGGGGGTATTTTAGGATACAATGAGCAGTTCTTC; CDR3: CSARGTGGILGYNEQFF
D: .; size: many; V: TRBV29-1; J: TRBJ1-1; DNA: TGCAGCGCCGTGGGGGGGGCCGGAATGAACACTGAAGCTTTCTTT; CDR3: CSAVGGAGMNTEAFF
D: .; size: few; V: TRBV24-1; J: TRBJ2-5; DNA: TGTGCCACCAGTGAAGCCGGGACAAAAGAGACCCAGTACTTC; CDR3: CATSEAGTKETQYF
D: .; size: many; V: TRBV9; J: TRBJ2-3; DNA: TGTGCCAGCAGCGACGACAGCGACACAGATACGCAGTATTTT; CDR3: CASSDDSDTDTQYF
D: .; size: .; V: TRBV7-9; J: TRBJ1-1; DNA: TGTGCCAGCAGCGATATCAAGAACACTGAAGCTTTCTTT; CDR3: CASSDIKNTEAFF
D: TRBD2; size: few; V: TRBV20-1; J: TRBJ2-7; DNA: TGCAGTGCTAGTTCTAGCGGGAGTCTCGAGCAGTACTTC; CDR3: CSASSSGSLEQYF
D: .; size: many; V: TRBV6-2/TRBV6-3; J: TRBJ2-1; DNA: TGTGCCACTCTCCCGCTTGAGCGAAGCTCCTACAATGAGCAGTTCTTC; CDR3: CATLPLERSSYNEQFF
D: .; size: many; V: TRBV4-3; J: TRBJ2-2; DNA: TGCGCCAGCAGCCCCGGGGGATGGGGCGGGGAGCTGTTTTTT; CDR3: CASSPGGWGGELFF
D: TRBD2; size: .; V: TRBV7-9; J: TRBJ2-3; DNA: TGTGCCAGCAGCTTAACCCGGGGTAGCGGGAGGCAAGAGGTGGACATAGATACGCAGTATTTT; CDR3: CASSLTRGSGRQEVDIDTQYF
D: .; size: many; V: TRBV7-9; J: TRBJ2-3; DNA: TGTGCCAGCTGCGGGACAACCGACCTCACAGATACGCAGTATTTT; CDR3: CASCGTTDLTDTQYF
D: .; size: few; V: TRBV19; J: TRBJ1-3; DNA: TGTGCCAGTAGTATAGCGGGCACCTCTGGAAACACCATATATTTT; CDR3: CASSIAGTSGNTIYF
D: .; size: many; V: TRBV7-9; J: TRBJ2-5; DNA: TGTGCCAGCAGCTTAGAAGCATTGCAAGAGACCCAGTACTTC; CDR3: CASSLEALQETQYF
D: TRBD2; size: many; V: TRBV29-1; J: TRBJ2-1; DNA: TGCAGCGTTGAAGGACTAGCCAATGAGCAGTTCTTC; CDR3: CSVEGLANEQFF
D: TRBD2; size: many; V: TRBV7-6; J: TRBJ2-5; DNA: TGTGCCAGCAGCTTAGAAGCGGGAGATGAGACCCAGTACTTC; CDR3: CASSLEAGDETQYF
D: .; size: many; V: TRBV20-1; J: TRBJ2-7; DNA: TGCAGTGCTAGACCTAGGGGAAGGGGCGGATACCCCCACGAGCAGTACTTC; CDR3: CSARPRGRGGYPHEQYF
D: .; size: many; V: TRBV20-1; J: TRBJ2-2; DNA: TGCAGTGCTTGGCAGCACGCCGGGGAGCTGTTTTTT; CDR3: CSAWQHAGELFF
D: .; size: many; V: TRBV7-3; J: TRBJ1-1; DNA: TGTGCCAGCAGCCCGTCCAGGGTTACTGAAGCTTTCTTT; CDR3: CASSPSRVTEAFF
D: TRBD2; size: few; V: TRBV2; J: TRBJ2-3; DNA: TGTGCCAGCAGAAAAACTAGCGGGAGAGACTACACAGATACGCAGTATTTT; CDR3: CASRKTSGRDYTDTQYF
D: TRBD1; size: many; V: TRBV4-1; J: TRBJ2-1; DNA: TGCGCCAGCAGCCCTTCATCCTCGACAGGGCCTTCCTACAATGAGCAGTTCTTC; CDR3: CASSPSSSTGPSYNEQFF
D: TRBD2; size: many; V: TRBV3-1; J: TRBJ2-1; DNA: TGTGCCAGCAGACGCAACCTAGCGGGTGCTCGCGGTGAGCAGTTCTTC; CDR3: CASRRNLAGARGEQFF
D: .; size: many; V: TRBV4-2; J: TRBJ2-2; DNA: TGTGCCAGCAGCCAAGGTCCGGGCCGGGAGCTGTTTTTT; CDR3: CASSQGPGRELFF
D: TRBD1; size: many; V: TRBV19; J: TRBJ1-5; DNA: TGTGCCAGTACTGCGAACCCCAGACAGGGGGTCAATCAGCCCCAGCATTTT; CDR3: CASTANPRQGVNQPQHF
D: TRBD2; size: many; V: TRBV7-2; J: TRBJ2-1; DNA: TGTGCCAGCAGCTTAAAGGCGGGAGTGCCATACAATGAGCAGTTCTTC; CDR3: CASSLKAGVPYNEQFF
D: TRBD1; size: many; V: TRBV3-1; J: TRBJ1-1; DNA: TGTGCCAGCAGGCCGACAGGGGTTAGCACTGAAGCTTTCTTT; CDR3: CASRPTGVSTEAFF
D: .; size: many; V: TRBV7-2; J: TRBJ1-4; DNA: TGTGCCAGCAGCGCCCTAGGGGGGGGGCAGCCCAATGAAAAACTGTTTTTT; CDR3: CASSALGGGQPNEKLFF
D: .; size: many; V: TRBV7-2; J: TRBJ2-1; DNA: TGTGCCAGCAGCTTAGGTCCCGATGCAGGGGCCAATGAGCAGTTCTTC; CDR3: CASSLGPDAGANEQFF
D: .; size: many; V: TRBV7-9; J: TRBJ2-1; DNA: TGTGCCAGCAGCTCCCTATCGGGTCGGGATAATGAGCAGTTCTTC; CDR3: CASSSLSGRDNEQFF
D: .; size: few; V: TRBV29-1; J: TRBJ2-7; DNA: TGCAGCGTCCACGATAGGGGCGAGCAGTACTTC; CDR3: CSVHDRGEQYF
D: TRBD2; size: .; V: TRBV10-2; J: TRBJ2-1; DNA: TGCGCCAGCAATGGACTAGCGGGAGTAGGCAATGAGCAGTTCTTC; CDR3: CASNGLAGVGNEQFF
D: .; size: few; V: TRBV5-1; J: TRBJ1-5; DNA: TGCGCCAGCAGCTTCGGGGCCAATCAGCCCCAGCATTTT; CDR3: CASSFGANQPQHF
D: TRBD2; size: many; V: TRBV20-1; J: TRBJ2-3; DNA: TGCAGTGCTAGTCGTACTAGCGGGAGCGGGTCGAAAGATACGCAGTATTTT; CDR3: CSASRTSGSGSKDTQYF
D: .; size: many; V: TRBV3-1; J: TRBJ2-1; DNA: TGTGCCAGCAGCCGAACCACCCCTAATGAGCAGTTCTTC; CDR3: CASSRTTPNEQFF
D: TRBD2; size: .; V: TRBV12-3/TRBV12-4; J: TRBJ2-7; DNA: TGTGCCAGCAGTTTTGGTCCTAGCGGGAGGCTAACCGCCTACGAGCAGTACTTC; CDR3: CASSFGPSGRLTAYEQYF
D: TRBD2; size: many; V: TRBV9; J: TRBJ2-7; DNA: TGTGCCAGCAGCGTAGACGGGCTAGCGGGAGTCTCTGTGTACTTC; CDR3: CASSVDGLAGVSVYF
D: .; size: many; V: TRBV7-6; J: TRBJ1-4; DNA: TGTGCCAGCAGCTTAGAGGGGGGCGGCGGAGGAAAACTGTTTTTT; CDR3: CASSLEGGGGGKLFF
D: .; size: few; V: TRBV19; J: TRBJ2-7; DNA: TGTGCCAGTAGTACCTTCGATTATCGCGAGCAGTACTTC; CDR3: CASSTFDYREQYF
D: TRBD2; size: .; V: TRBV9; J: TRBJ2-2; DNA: TGTGCCAGCAGCAGTCCGGACAGGGGACTAGCGGGGAACACCGGGGAGCTGTTTTTT; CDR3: CASSSPDRGLAGNTGELFF
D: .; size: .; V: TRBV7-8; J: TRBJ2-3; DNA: TGTGCCAGCAGCTTGAAACGCACAGATACGCGGTATTTT; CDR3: CASSLKRTDTRYF
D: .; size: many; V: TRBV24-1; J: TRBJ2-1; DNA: TGTGCCACCAGTGATTTTGCGGCGGAGAGCTCCTACAATGAGCAGTTCTTC; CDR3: CATSDFAAESSYNEQFF
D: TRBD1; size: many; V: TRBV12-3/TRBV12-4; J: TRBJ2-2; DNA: TGTGCCAGCAGTTTAAGACAGGGGTTCGGGGAGCTGTTTTTT; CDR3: CASSLRQGFGELFF
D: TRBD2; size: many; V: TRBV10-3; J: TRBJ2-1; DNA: TGTGCCATCAGTGAGGATCCTAGCGGGAGGGGCCCTGGGAATGAGCAGTTCTTC; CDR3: CAISEDPSGRGPGNEQFF
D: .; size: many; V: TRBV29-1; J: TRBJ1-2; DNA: TGCAGCGTTGTCCCAGGATATAACTATGGCTACACCTTC; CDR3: CSVVPGYNYGYTF
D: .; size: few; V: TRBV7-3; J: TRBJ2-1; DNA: TGTGCCAGCAGCTATACACAGGACAATGAGCAGTTCTTC; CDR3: CASSYTQDNEQFF
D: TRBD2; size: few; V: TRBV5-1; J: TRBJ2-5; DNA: TGCGCCAGCAGCTTGGGTGCGGGAGAGGCGGCCCAGTACTTC; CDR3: CASSLGAGEAAQYF
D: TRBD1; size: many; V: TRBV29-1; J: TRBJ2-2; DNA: TGCAGCGTTGAAGACAGGACAGGGGACACCGGGGAGCTGTTTTTT; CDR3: CSVEDRTGDTGELFF
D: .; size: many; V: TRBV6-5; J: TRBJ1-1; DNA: TGTGCCAGCAATTCGGGGACTGAAGCTTTCTTT; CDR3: CASNSGTEAFF
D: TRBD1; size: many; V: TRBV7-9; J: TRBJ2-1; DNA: TGTGCCAGCAGCTTAGTTTTAGTGGACAGGGGGAATGAGCAGTTCTTC; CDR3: CASSLVLVDRGNEQFF
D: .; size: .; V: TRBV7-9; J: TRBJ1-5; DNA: TGTTCCAGCAGCACGCCGACATGGGGCGGCAATGAGCCCCTGCATTTT; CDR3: CSSSTPTWGGNEPLHF
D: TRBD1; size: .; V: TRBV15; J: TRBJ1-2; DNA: TGTGCCACCAGCGGAACAGGGGCTGGCTACACCTTC; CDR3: CATSGTGAGYTF
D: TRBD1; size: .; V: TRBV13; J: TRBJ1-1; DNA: TGTGCCAGCAGCTCCACAGGGGAGGGCAACACTGAAGCTTTCTTT; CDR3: CASSSTGEGNTEAFF
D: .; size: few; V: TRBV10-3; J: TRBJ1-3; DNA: TGTGCCATCTCCCGAGCAGCTAGCTCTGGAAACACCATATATTTT; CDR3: CAISRAASSGNTIYF
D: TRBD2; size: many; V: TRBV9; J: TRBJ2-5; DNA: TGTGCCAGCAGCGTAGCCCCCGGGACTAGCGGACAAGAGACCCAGTACTTC; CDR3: CASSVAPGTSGQETQYF
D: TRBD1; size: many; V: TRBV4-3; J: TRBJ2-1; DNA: TGCGCCAGCAGCCAAGATTCGGGGGGACAGGGTTCCTACAATGAGCAGTTCTTC; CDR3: CASSQDSGGQGSYNEQFF
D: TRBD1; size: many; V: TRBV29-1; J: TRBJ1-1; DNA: TGCAGCGTTGAAAGGGACAGACTGAACACTGAAGCTTTCTTT; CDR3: CSVERDRLNTEAFF
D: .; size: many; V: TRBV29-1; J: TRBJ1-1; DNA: TGCAGCGTGATGGGGCCGGCCTCAGGAGGGACTGAAGCTTTCTTT; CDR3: CSVMGPASGGTEAFF
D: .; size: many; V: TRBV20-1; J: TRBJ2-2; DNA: TGCAGTGCTAGACCCCCGCGGCAGAGCGGGAACACCGGGGAGCTGTTTTTT; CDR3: CSARPPRQSGNTGELFF